One and the same sample provided the 16 T cell receptor beta chains below, sequenced in a study of post-analysis software for immune sequencing data. The study, taken as a whole, reports: The five TRBV segments detected at higher frequency in patients than in controls included TRBV5-6, TRBV5-1 and TRBV20-1.

Tagging with unique molecular identifiers was a feature of the TCR beta cDNA libraries. Via MiXCR, TCRdb re-called the PCR reads, giving one row per CDR3 protein. The table lists hundreds of thousands of distinct CDR3 sequences, 55% to 60% of them singletons. Their antigens are not known. The material sequenced was blood. The receptors derive from a girl under 10 years old with multiple sclerosis.

The V call is TRBV12-5, the J call TRBJ1-1; a weak D match, TRBD1 (5 bases). The CDR3 is 14 residues long. The germline V and J ends were trimmed by 4 bases and 9 bases, with 18 bases remaining between them. CDR1 is LGHNT and CDR2 is FRNRAP in the germline V gene. The CDR3 bases are TGTGCTAGTGGTTCACGACCGGGGCAAGTGAAAGCTTTCTTT. It codes for CASGSRPGQVKAFF.

The chain links TRBV4-2 to TRBJ2-3; D is perhaps TRBD1 or TRBD2 (5 bases each). V dropped 3 bases and J dropped 0 bases, with 10 bases sitting between them. The CDR3 loop spans 15 amino acids. Germline CDR1 reads LGHNA; CDR2 reads YNFKEQ. The CDR3 here is CASSQPGPSTDTQYF. The CDR3, as DNA: TGTGCCAGCAGCCAGCCGGGACCAAGCACAGATACGCAGTATTTT.

The V call is TRBV10-3, the J call TRBJ2-7; 14 bases are shared with TRBD2. Germline V CDR1 and CDR2: ENHRY, SYGVKD. This CDR3 region has 14 residues. Trimming at V came to 7 bases and at J to 5 bases, leaving 4 bases not matched to a gene. The CDR3 nucleotides are TGTGCCATCAAGACTAGCGGGAGGGTGGACGAGCAGTACTTC. Its translation is CAIKTSGRVDEQYF.

This chain joins TRBV10-3 and TRBJ2-3; D is perhaps TRBD2 (6 bases). There are 13 residues in the CDR3. Trimming pared 10 bases from V and 3 bases from J, leaving 14 bases between. Germline CDR1 is ENHRY and CDR2 is SYGVKD. This CDR3 is CATYGGLTDTQYF. CDR3 in DNA: TGTGCCACCTACGGGGGATTGACAGATACGCAGTATTTT.

V gene TRBV15 combines with J gene TRBJ2-5; TRBD2 aligns across 8 bases. Germline V gene data show CDR1 as LNHNV and CDR2 as YYDKDF (reference sequence). The CDR3 loop spans 17 amino acids. V lost 1 base and J lost 1; bases outside the gene matches: 8. The CDR3 loop reads CATSRVRWREAQETQYF. In DNA form, the CDR3 reads TGTGCCACCAGCAGAGTAAGGTGGCGGGAGGCCCAAGAGACCCAGTACTTC.

The chain carries TRBV21-1 and TRBJ1-1. TRBV21-1 is recorded as a pseudogene. The CDR3 loop spans 12 amino acids. The CDR3 sequence is CASSSPRPEAFF. The CDR3 DNA reads TGTGCCAGCAGCTCCCCGCGTCCTGAAGCTTTCTTT.

Only a few counts were recorded for this clonotype. The J gene is TRBJ2-2, the V gene TRBV5-5; the match to TRBD1 covers 8 bases. This CDR3 spans 15 amino acids. V lost 6 bases, J lost 4 bases, and 8 bases stayed unmatched. Germline CDR1 and CDR2: SGHKS and YYEKEE (reference sequence). The DNA for the CDR3 is TGTGCCAGCAAGCAACAGGGGGGTACCACCGGGGAGCTGTTTTTT. Protein product: CASKQQGGTTGELFF.

This rearrangement joins TRBV20-1 to TRBJ2-7, with a possible D match to TRBD1 (5 bases). With the DNA end fitting TRBJ2-4 better, the J assignment may be wrong. The CDR3 spans 13 residues. CDR1 is DFQATT, CDR2 SNEGSKA, per germline (reference sequence). The CDR3 DNA sequence: TGCAGTGCTAGCAGGGCCGACAAAAACATTCAGTACTTC. This encodes CSASRADKNIQYF.

The gene calls are TRBV24-1 and TRBJ2-1; D is possibly TRBD1 (5 bases). The germline CDR1 and CDR2 sequences are KGHDR and SFDVKD. The CDR3 runs to 13 residues. Trimming pared 5 bases from V and 5 bases from J, leaving 9 bases between. The CDR3 is CATSGDSHNEQFF. The CDR3 region has the DNA TGTGCCACCAGTGGTGACAGCCACAATGAGCAGTTCTTC.

In this sample, this clonotype turned up once. The rearrangement uses TRBV7-2 and TRBJ2-5; D is ambiguous. The CDR3 sequence is 15 residues long. V lost 1 base, J lost 0 bases, and 9 bases lay in between. Germline-derived CDR1 and CDR2 are SGHTA and FQGNSA. The CDR3 DNA reads TGTGCCAGCAGCTTAGGTGTGAGAGACCAAGAGACCCAGTACTTC. Translation: CASSLGVRDQETQYF. The complete variable domain, with remaining parts taken from reference TRBV7-2 and TRBJ2-5, reads GAGVSQSPSNKVTEKGKDVELRCDPISGHTALYWYRQSLGQGLEFLIYFQGNSAPDKSGLPSDRFSAERTGGSVSTLTIQRTQQEDSAVYLCASSLGVRDQETQYFGPGTRLLVL.

V is TRBV5-1 and J is TRBJ2-1; D assignment may be TRBD1 or TRBD2 (5 bases each). Germline V gene sequence: CDR1 SGHRS, CDR2 YFSETQ. Trimming cost V 1 base and J 5 bases, with 16 bases left between them. The CDR3 is 16 residues long. In nucleotides, the CDR3 is TGCGCCAGCAGCTTGTCCCCCGGGACGGACGACAATGAGCAGTTCTTC. The encoded protein is CASSLSPGTDDNEQFF.

The V gene is TRBV28, the J gene TRBJ2-5; TRBD2 aligns across 7 bases. Trimming at V came to 5 bases and at J to 2 bases, leaving 5 bases not matched to a gene. CDR3 length: 14 residues. The germline V gene has CDR1 MDHEN and CDR2 SYDVKM. The CDR3 DNA reads TGTGCCAGCAGTGTACTAGCGTCACAAGAGACCCAGTACTTC. Its protein product is CASSVLASQETQYF. Based on the CDR3 plus reference TRBV28 and TRBJ2-5, the full variable domain is DVKVTQSSRYLVKRTGEKVFLECVQDMDHENMFWYRQDPGLGLRLIYFSYDVKMKEKGDIPEGYSVSREKKERFSLILESASTNQTSMYLCASSVLASQETQYFGPGTRLLVL.

The chain is built from TRBV20-1 and TRBJ2-3, with D tentatively TRBD2 (5 bases). V was trimmed by 2 bases and J by 4 bases, leaving 16 bases between them. Germline V gives CDR1 DFQATT, CDR2 SNEGSKA (reference sequence). This CDR3 has 15 residues. The CDR3 region is CSARPQDAGPDTQYF. The CDR3 bases are TGCAGTGCTAGACCCCAGGATGCGGGCCCAGATACGCAGTATTTT.

The rearrangement uses TRBV6-5 and TRBJ1-2; D gene unclear. V lost 0 bases and J lost 8, with 13 bases in between. Germline loops: CDR1 MNHEY, CDR2 SVGAGI. The CDR3 is 14 amino acids. The CDR3, as DNA: TGTGCCAGCAGTTACTCTGGCACTTCTCGAGGCTACACCTTC. Translation gives CASSYSGTSRGYTF.

The chain has TRBV6-1 and TRBJ1-2; 10 bases agree with TRBD1. This CDR3 spans 14 amino acids. Germline V gene sequence: CDR1 MNHNS, CDR2 SASEGT. V lost 7 bases, J lost 5 bases, and 7 bases stayed unmatched. The CDR3: CASTSGTGVYGYTF. The CDR3 nucleotides are TGTGCCAGCACCTCCGGGACAGGGGTTTATGGCTACACCTTC.

This clonotype appeared a few times. The CDR3 here is CASSLVPGGETQYF. The CDR3 DNA follows: TGTGCCAGCAGCTTAGTCCCAGGGGGTGAGACCCAGTACTTC. This rearrangement joins TRBV11-2 to TRBJ2-5, with 7 bases identical to TRBD1. Germline V gives CDR1 SGHAT, CDR2 FQNNGV. The CDR3 sequence is 14 residues long. J was trimmed by 5 bases and V by 1 base; bases with no gene match: 4.